The rows below give T cell receptor beta chains drawn from one sample of a study of shared clonotypes between healthy human individuals. TCRdb's table, derived via immunoSEQ multiplex PCR, lists solely in-frame clones and lacks some. Of about 2.4 million clones in the sample, around nine tenths were seen once. The specimen was naive CD4+ T cells sorted from blood. Every receptor here comes from a man between 18 and 29 years old in good health. Each CDR3 is given with its conserved first and last residue. A D gene is named only where the DNA matches it firmly. Expanded clones are given a class, and other clones once, few, many or no size at all.

>-|TRBV28|TRBJ2-5|once
TGTGTCAGCAGTTTATCCAGGGATGATCAGTACTTC
CVSSLSRDDQYF
>-|TRBV10-3|TRBJ1-4|-
TGTGCCATCGGAGAAGGGGGAGGGGGTGAAAAACTGTTTTTT
CAIGEGGGGEKLFF
>TRBD1|TRBV11-2|TRBJ2-7|-
TGTGCCAGCAGCCGACCCGGGACAGGTACCGAGCAGTACTTC
CASSRPGTGTEQYF
>-|TRBV30|TRBJ2-7|-
TGTGCCTGGGGACCTACACCCTACGAGCAGTACTTC
CAWGPTPYEQYF
>TRBD2|TRBV5-1|TRBJ2-3|-
TGCGCCAGCAGCCGTCGGGGGGAGTATACAGATACGCAGTATTTT
CASSRRGEYTDTQYF
>-|TRBV5-1|TRBJ2-7|-
TGCGCCAGCAGCTTGGGCGCAGTCTTGGTCGAGCAGTACTTC
CASSLGAVLVEQYF
>-|TRBV10-3|TRBJ2-3|-
TGTGCCATCAGTGAGTCGAGGGGGGCTCGACAGTATTTT
CAISESRGARQYF
>TRBD1|TRBV18|TRBJ2-5|-
TGTGCCAGCTCACCAGGGACAGGGGGCGGACTTCAAGAGACCCAGTACTTC
CASSPGTGGGLQETQYF
>-|TRBV10-3|TRBJ2-7|-
TGTGCCATCAGTGAGTCGGCGTCTGGCGAGCAGTACTTC
CAISESASGEQYF
>-|TRBV4-3|TRBJ2-1|-
TGCGCCAGGGGCCTAACCAACAACAATGAGCAGTTCTTC
CARGLTNNNEQFF
>-|TRBV5-1|TRBJ1-4|-
TGCGCCAGCAGCTTGGCTTTGCAAGGGGCGATGACTGAAAAACTGTTTTTT
CASSLALQGAMTEKLFF
>-|TRBV27|TRBJ1-5|-
TGTGCCAGCAGTTTAGGTGGACTCAAGGGGGTTGGTCAGCCCCAGCATTTT
CASSLGGLKGVGQPQHF
>-|TRBV5-6|TRBJ1-2|few
TGTGCCAGCAGCCAGGACAGTCCCAACTATGGCTACACCTTC
CASSQDSPNYGYTF
>-|TRBV6-5|TRBJ1-2|-
TGTGCCAGCAGTTACCGGGGAGTCGGAGAAGGCTACACCTTC
CASSYRGVGEGYTF
>-|TRBV11-2|TRBJ2-5|-
TGTGCCAGCAGCGGGGTATCCGTGGGGACCCAGTACTTC
CASSGVSVGTQYF
>TRBD1|TRBV6-1|TRBJ1-1|-
TGTGCCTTTTTAGGACAGGGAGGCACTGAAGCTTTCTTT
CAFLGQGGTEAFF
>TRBD1|TRBV9|TRBJ2-4|-
TGTGCCAGCAGCGTAGGGACAGGGGACGCCAAAAACATTCAGTACTTC
CASSVGTGDAKNIQYF
>-|TRBV5-4|TRBJ2-3|-
TGTGCCAGCAGCCTAAGAGCGGAAGGCACAGATACGCAGTATTTT
CASSLRAEGTDTQYF
>TRBD1|TRBV10-3|TRBJ1-1|-
TGTGCCATCAGTGACGGACAGGGGTACACTGAAGCTTTCTTT
CAISDGQGYTEAFF
>-|TRBV16|TRBJ1-3|-
TGTGCCAGCAGCCCTAGCTCTGGAAACACCATATATTTT
CASSPSSGNTIYF
>-|TRBV27|TRBJ1-6|-
TGTGCCAGCAGGTTGACAGGAGTTTCACCCCTCCACTTT
CASRLTGVSPLHF
>TRBD1|TRBV6-5|TRBJ1-3|-
TGTGCCAGCAGCTCCGGGACAGGGCCTGGAAACACCATATATTTT
CASSSGTGPGNTIYF